This T cell receptor beta chain originates from a study of response to subunit inactivated influenza vaccine. TCRdb used MiXCR to reprocess the RT-PCR reads, holding one entry per CDR3 protein. The data contain about 780,000 distinct CDR3 sequences, approximately 18% of them singletons. General study findings and limits: A suggestion made by the authors is that each seasonal influenza vaccination recruits few new T cells.

Regarding this clonotype: Its antigen is as yet unknown.

The CDR3 is made up of 15 amino acids. The V end was cut by 2 bases, the J end by 0 bases, with 9 bases between. The J gene is TRBJ2-3, the V gene TRBV23-1; perhaps TRBD2 as D (5 bases). TRBV23-1 is noted as an ORF with a role that remains uncertain. This sequence was found in a middle-aged man who received an inactivated influenza vaccine. The material was PBMCs from blood, obtained 5 to 6 days after vaccination. CDR3 protein: CASSQREGSTDTQYF. CDR3 nucleotides: TGCGCCAGCAGTCAACGGGAAGGGAGCACAGATACGCAGTATTTT.